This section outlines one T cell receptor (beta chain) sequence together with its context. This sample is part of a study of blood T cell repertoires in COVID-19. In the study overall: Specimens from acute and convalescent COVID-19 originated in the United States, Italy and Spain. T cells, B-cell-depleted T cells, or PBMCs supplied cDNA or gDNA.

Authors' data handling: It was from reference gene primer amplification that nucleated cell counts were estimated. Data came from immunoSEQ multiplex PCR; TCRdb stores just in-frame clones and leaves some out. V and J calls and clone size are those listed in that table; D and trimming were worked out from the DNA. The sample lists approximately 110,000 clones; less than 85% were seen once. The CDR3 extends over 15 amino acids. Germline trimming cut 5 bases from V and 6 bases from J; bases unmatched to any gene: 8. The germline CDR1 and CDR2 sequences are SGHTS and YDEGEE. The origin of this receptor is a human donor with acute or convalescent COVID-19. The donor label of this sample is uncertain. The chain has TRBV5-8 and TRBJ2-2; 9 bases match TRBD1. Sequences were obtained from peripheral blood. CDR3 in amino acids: CASRLGQGFSGELFF. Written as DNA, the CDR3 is TGTGCCAGCAGACTGGGACAGGGTTTTTCCGGGGAGCTGTTTTTT.